This T cell receptor beta chain was obtained from a study of shared clonotypes between healthy human individuals. This clone was observed once. Its antigen is still unknown. Germline assignment: CDR1 SGHDT and CDR2 YYEEEE. J gave up 4 bases and V 3 bases, and 13 bases lay outside the gene matches. There are 17 residues in the CDR3. The deep-level immunoSEQ assay was used. Generated by immunoSEQ multiplex PCR, the TCRdb table keeps only in-frame clones and is missing some. The data show roughly 2.2 million clones, around 92% seen once. Findings and limits, study-wide: Naive subsets tended to show greater estimated richness than memory subsets.

The receptor was isolated from a man between 18 and 29 years old in good health. Some clones in this sample may be carry-over from other donors' samples. This rearrangement joins TRBV5-6 to TRBJ2-5; 9 nucleotides align to TRBD2. Sequencing was carried out using naive CD4+ T cells from PBMCs. Subset here: CD45RA+ positively selected. CDR3 bases: TGTGCCAGCAGCTCCCAATCCGGGACTAGCCTACCAGAGACCCAGTACTTC. Its translation: CASSSQSGTSLPETQYF.